This TCR beta chain was sequenced during a study of blood T cell repertoires in COVID-19. At the level of the study: In each case, the material was cDNA or gDNA derived from T cells, B-cell-depleted T cells, or PBMCs.

CDR3 length: 18 residues. Trimming at V came to 0 bases and at J to 4 bases, leaving 14 bases not matched to a gene. The germline CDR1 and CDR2 sequences are SEHNR and FQNEAQ (reference sequence). In the study's own analysis: Reference gene primers were amplified, and this amplification served to estimate nucleated cell counts. Clones were sequenced by immunoSEQ multiplex PCR, and TCRdb holds only the in-frame ones, with some missing. V and J calls and clone size are given by that table; D and trimming were obtained from the DNA. The table includes under 75,000 clones, 90% detected once. The chain combines TRBV7-9 with TRBJ1-2; 7 nucleotides agree with TRBD1. The sequenced sample was peripheral blood. The receptor was derived from a man in his sixties with active COVID-19. As DNA, the CDR3 is TGTGCCAGCAGCTTAGCGGGACAGACTCACCCAGCGGCCTATGGCTACACCTTC. It is translated as CASSLAGQTHPAAYGYTF.